This T cell receptor beta chain stems from a study of blood T cells in healthy people across ages. Regarding the study as a whole: The fall in TCR beta diversity per million T cells was roughly linear with age.

A second PCR, run for roughly 7 to 11 cycles, used a sample-barcoded 5' primer plus a J-beta primer mix. One entry per CDR3 protein results from TCRdb running MiXCR on the 5' RACE reads. Found here are approximately 900,000 distinct CDR3 sequences, almost 30% of them singletons; the top ten hold 9.5% to 13%. With 3 bases clipped from V and 5 bases from J, the junction kept 10 bases outside the gene matches. The CDR3 is 15 amino acids. Germline loops: CDR1 SGHDN, CDR2 FVKESK. Details on this clonotype: No antigen is known for it. Just one base apart from a much larger clone, this may be a read error.

These data were also reused for a study on T cells of mothers and their children. That investigation notes: Random nucleotides (2-4) and sample barcodes were added by the M1S primer used in the second PCR.

This clonotype was obtained from a woman in her thirties or forties in good health. The chain is built from TRBV14 and TRBJ2-7, with 7 bases lining up with TRBD1. The sample taken for sequencing was blood. CDR3 residues: CASSQRTGALHEQYF. CDR3 bases: TGTGCCAGCAGCCAGAGGACAGGCGCCCTCCACGAGCAGTACTTC. Based on the CDR3 plus reference TRBV14 and TRBJ2-7, the full variable domain is EAGVTQFPSHSVIEKGQTVTLRCDPISGHDNLYWYRRVMGKEIKFLLHFVKESKQDESGMPNNRFLAERTGGTYSTLKVQPAELEDSGVYFCASSQRTGALHEQYFGPGTRLTVT.